Listed below are T cell receptor beta chains from one sample, sequenced in a study of T-cell reconstitution after alpha-beta-depleted transplantation in children. MiXCR, applied by TCRdb to the PCR reads, yields one record per CDR3 protein. There are 40,000 to 60,000 distinct CDR3 sequences in the sample; about 9% occur only once, and approximately 30% lies in the top ten. The sample was PBMCs, mostly from graft donor cells, taken 60 days after TCRalphabeta/CD19-depleted stem cell transplant. These TCRs come from a male patient between 2 and 9 years old who had a stem cell transplant for chronic granulomatous disease, so the T cells may come from the graft donor. Both conserved end residues are part of each CDR3. D genes are given only for firm matches. Not all rows give a size; the values are once, few, many and, for expanded clones, a class.

TRBJ2-7 - many TRBV13 CASRGWGRSHEQYF TGTGCCAGTCGAGGATGGGGAAGGTCCCACGAGCAGTACTTC
TRBJ2-1 TRBD2 once TRBV19 CASSIEGTSGTFNEQFF TGTGCCAGTAGTATTGAAGGGACTAGCGGGACGTTCAATGAGCAGTTCTTC
TRBJ2-5 TRBD2 many TRBV5-1 CASSLEGRVQETQYF TGCGCCAGCAGCCTTGAGGGGAGGGTCCAAGAGACCCAGTACTTC
TRBJ1-2 TRBD1 many TRBV25-1 CASRGATGGKAGYTF TGTGCCAGCAGAGGGGCGACAGGGGGAAAGGCTGGCTACACCTTC
TRBJ2-2 TRBD1 many TRBV29-1 CSVDGTGNTGELFF TGCAGCGTTGACGGGACAGGGAACACCGGGGAGCTGTTTTTT
TRBJ2-7 TRBD2 many TRBV7-8 CASSLDNLAGAHEQYF TGTGCCAGCAGCTTGGACAACCTAGCGGGAGCCCACGAGCAGTACTTC
TRBJ2-1 - many TRBV3-1 CASSPRGPSSHEQFF TGTGCCAGCAGCCCCCGGGGACCGTCTTCCCATGAGCAGTTCTTC
TRBJ2-1 - large TRBV6-2/TRBV6-3 CASSYIMGAHNEQFF TGTGCCAGCAGTTATATCATGGGGGCCCACAATGAGCAGTTCTTC
TRBJ1-2 - many TRBV20-1 CSDWTCYGYTF TGCAGTGACTGGACTTGCTATGGCTACACCTTC
TRBJ2-1 - - TRBV11-2 CASSWGFGYNEQFF TGTGCCAGCAGCTGGGGTTTCGGATACAATGAGCAGTTCTTC
TRBJ2-5 TRBD1 many TRBV4-1 CASSYHRGRGETQYF TGCGCCAGCAGCTACCACAGGGGGCGCGGAGAGACCCAGTACTTC
TRBJ2-7 - many TRBV5-1 CASSSERVEYF TGCGCCAGCAGCTCCGAGAGGGTAGAGTACTTC
TRBJ2-3 TRBD1 - TRBV4-2 CASSQVQGAPDTQYF TGTGCCAGCAGCCAAGTACAGGGGGCCCCCGATACGCAGTATTTT
TRBJ1-1 TRBD1 many TRBV20-1 CSASGDRGFMNTEAFF TGCAGTGCTAGTGGGGACAGGGGATTCATGAACACTGAAGCTTTCTTT
TRBJ2-1 TRBD2 - TRBV30 CAWVGSAGGYNEQFF TGTGCCTGGGTAGGGTCAGCGGGAGGGTACAATGAGCAGTTCTTC
TRBJ2-7 - many TRBV5-1 CASSLDGARSYEQYF TGCGCCAGCAGCTTAGACGGTGCCCGTTCCTACGAGCAGTACTTC
TRBJ2-7 - many TRBV7-8 CASSFPPLQYF TGTGCCAGCAGCTTCCCCCCACTGCAATACTTC
TRBJ1-2 - many TRBV28 CASRRSGTLYGYTF TGTGCCAGCAGAAGATCCGGGACCCTCTATGGCTACACCTTC
TRBJ2-7 - - TRBV18 CASSPPGQSRGEQYF TGTGCCAGCTCACCACCGGGCCAGAGCCGGGGCGAGCAGTACTTC
TRBJ1-1 TRBD1 - TRBV7-2 CASSLDREVTEAFF TGTGCCAGCAGCTTGGACAGGGAGGTCACTGAAGCTTTCTTT
TRBJ2-7 TRBD2 many TRBV6-2/TRBV6-3 CASSTTSPLKLAETYEQYF TGTGCCAGCAGTACTACCAGTCCCCTCAAACTAGCGGAGACCTACGAGCAGTACTTC
TRBJ2-2 - - TRBV6-4 CASRPGLTGELFF TGTGCCAGCAGACCGGGCCTCACCGGGGAGCTGTTTTTT
TRBJ2-1 TRBD1 many TRBV20-1 CSAQNRDRGDNEQFF TGCAGTGCTCAAAACCGGGACAGGGGAGACAATGAGCAGTTCTTC
TRBJ1-2 - many TRBV5-1 CASRTDNHYGYTF TGCGCCAGCAGGACGGACAATCACTATGGCTACACCTTC